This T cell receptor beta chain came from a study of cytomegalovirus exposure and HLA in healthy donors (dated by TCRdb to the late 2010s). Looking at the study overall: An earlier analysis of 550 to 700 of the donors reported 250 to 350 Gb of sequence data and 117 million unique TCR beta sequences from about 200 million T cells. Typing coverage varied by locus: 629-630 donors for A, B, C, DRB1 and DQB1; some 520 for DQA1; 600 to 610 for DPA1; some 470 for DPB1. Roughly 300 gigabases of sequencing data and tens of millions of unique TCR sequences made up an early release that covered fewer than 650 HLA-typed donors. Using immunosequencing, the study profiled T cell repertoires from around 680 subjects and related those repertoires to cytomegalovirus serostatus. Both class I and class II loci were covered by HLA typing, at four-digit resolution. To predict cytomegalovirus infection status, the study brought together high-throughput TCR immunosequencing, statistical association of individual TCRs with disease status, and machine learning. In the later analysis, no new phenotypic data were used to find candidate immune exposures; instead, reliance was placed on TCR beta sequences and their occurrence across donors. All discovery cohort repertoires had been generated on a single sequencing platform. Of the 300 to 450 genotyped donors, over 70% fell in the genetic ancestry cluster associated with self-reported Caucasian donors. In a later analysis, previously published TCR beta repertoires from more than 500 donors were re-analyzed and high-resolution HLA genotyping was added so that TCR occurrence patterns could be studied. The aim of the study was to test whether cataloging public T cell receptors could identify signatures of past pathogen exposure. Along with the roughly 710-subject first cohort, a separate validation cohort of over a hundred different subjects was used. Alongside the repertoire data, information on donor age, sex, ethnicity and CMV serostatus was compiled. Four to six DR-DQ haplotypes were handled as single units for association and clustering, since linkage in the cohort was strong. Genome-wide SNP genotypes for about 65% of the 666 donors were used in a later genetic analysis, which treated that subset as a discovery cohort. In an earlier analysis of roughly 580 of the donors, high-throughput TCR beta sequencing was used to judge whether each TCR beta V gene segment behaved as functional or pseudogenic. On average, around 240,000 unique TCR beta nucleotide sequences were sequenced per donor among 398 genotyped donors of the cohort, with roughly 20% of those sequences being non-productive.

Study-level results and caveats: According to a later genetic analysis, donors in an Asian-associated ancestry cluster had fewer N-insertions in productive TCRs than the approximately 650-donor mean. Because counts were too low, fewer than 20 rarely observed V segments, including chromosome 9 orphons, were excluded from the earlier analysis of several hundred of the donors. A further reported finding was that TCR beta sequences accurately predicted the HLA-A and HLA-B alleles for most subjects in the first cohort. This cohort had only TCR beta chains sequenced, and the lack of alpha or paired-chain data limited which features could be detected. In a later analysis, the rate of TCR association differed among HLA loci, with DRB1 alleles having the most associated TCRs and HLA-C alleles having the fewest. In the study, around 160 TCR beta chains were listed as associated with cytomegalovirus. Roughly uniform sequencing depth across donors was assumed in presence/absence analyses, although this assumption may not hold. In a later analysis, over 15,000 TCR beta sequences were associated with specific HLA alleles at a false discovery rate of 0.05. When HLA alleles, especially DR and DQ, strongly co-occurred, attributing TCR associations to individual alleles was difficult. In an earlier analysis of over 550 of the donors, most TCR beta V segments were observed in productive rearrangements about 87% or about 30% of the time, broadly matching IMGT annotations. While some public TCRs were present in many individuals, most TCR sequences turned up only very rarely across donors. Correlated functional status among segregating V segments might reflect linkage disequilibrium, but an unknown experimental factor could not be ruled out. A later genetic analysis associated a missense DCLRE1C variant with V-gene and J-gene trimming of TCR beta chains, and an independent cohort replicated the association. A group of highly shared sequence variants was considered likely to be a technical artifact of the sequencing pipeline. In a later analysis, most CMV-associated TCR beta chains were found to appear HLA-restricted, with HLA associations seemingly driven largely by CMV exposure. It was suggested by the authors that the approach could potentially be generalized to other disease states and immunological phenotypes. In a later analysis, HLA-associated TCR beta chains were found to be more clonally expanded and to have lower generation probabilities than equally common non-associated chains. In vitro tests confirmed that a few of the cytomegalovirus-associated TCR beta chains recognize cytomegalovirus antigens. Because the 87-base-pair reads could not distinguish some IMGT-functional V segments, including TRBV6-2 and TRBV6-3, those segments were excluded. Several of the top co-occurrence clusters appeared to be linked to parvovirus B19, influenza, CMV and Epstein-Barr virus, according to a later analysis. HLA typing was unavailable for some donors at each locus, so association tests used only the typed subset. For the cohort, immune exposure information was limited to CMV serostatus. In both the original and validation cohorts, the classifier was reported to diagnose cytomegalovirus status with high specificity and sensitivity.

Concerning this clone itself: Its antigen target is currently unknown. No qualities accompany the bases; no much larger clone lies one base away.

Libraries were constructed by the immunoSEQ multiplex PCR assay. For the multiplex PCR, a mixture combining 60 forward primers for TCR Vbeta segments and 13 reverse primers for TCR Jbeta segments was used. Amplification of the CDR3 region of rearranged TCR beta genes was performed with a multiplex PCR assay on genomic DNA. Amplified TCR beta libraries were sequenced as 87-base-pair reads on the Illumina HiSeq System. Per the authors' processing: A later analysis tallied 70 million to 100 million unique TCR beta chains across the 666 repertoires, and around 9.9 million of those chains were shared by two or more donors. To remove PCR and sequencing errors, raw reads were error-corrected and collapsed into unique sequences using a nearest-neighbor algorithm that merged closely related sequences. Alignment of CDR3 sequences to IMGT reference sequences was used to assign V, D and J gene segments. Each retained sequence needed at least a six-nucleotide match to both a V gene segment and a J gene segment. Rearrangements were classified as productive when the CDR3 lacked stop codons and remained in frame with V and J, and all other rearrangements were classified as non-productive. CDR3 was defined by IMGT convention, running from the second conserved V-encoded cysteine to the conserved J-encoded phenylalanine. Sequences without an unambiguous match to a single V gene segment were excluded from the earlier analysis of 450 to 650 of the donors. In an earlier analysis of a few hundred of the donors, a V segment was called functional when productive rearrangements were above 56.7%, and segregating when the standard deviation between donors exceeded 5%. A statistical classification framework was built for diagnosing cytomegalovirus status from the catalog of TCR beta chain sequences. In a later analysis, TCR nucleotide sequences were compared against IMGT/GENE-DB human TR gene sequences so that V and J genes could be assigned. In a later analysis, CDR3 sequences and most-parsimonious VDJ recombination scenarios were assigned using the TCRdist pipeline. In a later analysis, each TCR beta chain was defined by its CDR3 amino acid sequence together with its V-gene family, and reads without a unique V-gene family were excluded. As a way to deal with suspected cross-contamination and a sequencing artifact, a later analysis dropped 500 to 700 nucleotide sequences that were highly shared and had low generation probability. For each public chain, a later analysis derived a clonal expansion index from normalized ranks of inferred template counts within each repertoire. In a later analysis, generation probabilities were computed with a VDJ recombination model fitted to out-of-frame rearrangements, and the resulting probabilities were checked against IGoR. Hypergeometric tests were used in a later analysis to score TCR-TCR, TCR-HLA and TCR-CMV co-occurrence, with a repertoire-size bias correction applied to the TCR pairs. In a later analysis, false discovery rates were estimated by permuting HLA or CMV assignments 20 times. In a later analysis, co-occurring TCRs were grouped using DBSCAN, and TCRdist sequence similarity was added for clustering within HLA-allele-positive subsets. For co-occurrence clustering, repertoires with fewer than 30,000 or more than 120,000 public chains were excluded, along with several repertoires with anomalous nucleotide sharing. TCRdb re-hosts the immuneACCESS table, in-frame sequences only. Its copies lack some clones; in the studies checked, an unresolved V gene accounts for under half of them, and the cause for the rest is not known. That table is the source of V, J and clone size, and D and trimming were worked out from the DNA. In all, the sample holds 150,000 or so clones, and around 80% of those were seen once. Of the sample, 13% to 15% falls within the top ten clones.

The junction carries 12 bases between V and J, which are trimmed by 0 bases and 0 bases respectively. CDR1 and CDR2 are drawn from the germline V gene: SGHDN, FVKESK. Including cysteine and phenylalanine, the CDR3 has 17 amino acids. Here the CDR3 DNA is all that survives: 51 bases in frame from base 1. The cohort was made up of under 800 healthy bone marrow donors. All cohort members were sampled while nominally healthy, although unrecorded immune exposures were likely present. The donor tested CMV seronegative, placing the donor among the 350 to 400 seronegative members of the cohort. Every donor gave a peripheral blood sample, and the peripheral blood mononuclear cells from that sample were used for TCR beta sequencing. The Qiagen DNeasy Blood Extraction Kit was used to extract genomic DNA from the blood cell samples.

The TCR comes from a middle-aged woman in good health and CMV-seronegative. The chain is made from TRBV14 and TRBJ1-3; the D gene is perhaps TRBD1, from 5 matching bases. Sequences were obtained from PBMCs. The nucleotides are TGTGCCAGCAGCCAAGAAAGGGGCAGTAGCTCTGGAAACACCATATATTTT. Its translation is CASSQERGSSSGNTIYF.